The next 6 T cell receptor beta chains were all read from a single sample in a study of T cell clones after liver transplantation. The data were produced by immunoSEQ multiplex PCR, yet TCRdb's version contains in-frame clones alone and is incomplete. This repertoire shows roughly 53,000 clones, approximately 77% found once; its top ten account for around 9.1%. The material sequenced was CD4+ T cells from blood, taken at the 22-month timepoint. These receptor sequences come from a human patient who received a liver transplant. These T cells may partly come from the graft donor.

The V gene is TRBV19, the J gene TRBJ1-5; no clear D. Trimming left V 3 bases short and J 0 bases short, with 12 bases between. CDR3 length: 16 residues. CDR1 and CDR2 (germline): LNHDA, SQIVND (reference sequence). The DNA for the CDR3 is TGTGCCAGTAGTATGGGTGGAGGCTTTAGCAATCAGCCCCAGCATTTT. Translation gives CASSMGGGFSNQPQHF.

This chain joins TRBV4-1 and TRBJ2-6; no definite D call. The CDR3 has 19 residues. V was pared by 0 bases and J by 0 bases, with 15 bases between. Germline assignment: CDR1 MGHRA and CDR2 YSYEKL. CDR3 sequence reads: CASSQERASPGSGANVLTF. CDR3 in DNA: TGCGCCAGCAGCCAAGAACGAGCTTCCCCCGGCTCTGGGGCCAACGTCCTGACTTTC.

V usage is TRBV27 and J usage is TRBJ1-5; weak D call: TRBD1 (5 bases). The length of the CDR3 is 14 residues. Trimming pared 3 bases from V and 2 bases from J, leaving 8 bases between. Germline lookup yields CDR1 MNHEY and CDR2 SMNVEV (reference sequence). The CDR3 loop reads CASSFVGRNQPQHF. The CDR3 nucleotides are TGTGCCAGCAGTTTTGTGGGACGCAATCAGCCCCAGCATTTT.

The rearrangement links TRBV28 to TRBJ2-2; D remains unclear. The CDR3 extends over 14 amino acids. Looked up from germline, CDR1 is MDHEN and CDR2 is SYDVKM. Trimming pared 10 bases from V and 4 bases from J, leaving 16 bases between. CDR3 residues: CAIKGPPGTGELFF. CDR3 sequence (DNA): TGTGCCATCAAGGGTCCGCCGGGCACCGGGGAGCTGTTTTTT.

This clone is medium-sized by share. The chain employs TRBV2 and TRBJ1-5; D is undetermined. CDR1 is SNHLY, CDR2 FYNNEI, per germline. The CDR3 extends over 14 amino acids. Deletions cut 6 bases from V and 2 bases from J, with 11 bases between. The CDR3 region is CASRMEGGNQPQHF. The CDR3 DNA reads as TGTGCCAGCAGGATGGAGGGCGGCAATCAGCCCCAGCATTTT.

This clone was seen once. The chain is built from TRBV5-8 and TRBJ2-2; D is undetermined. This CDR3 has 14 residues. CDR1 and CDR2 (germline): SGHTS, YDEGEE. V was clipped by 6 bases and J by 0 bases, with 9 bases between them. The chain's CDR3 is CASTLRTNTGELFF. The CDR3 nucleotides are TGTGCCAGCACCCTGAGGACGAACACCGGGGAGCTGTTTTTT.